The T cell receptor beta chain under discussion was sequenced for a study of blood T cell repertoires in COVID-19 (dated by TCRdb to about 2020). Turning to the overall study: Collaborator samples came from the United States, Italy and Spain and covered acute and convalescent phases of COVID-19. The prospective study material was composed of cDNA or gDNA derived from T cells, B-cell-depleted T cells, or PBMCs. Deeply sampled blood TCRbeta repertoires from subjects exposed to, actively infected with, or recovered from COVID-19 were included in the dataset. A freely available public database, intended as a resource for researchers studying the immune response to SARS-CoV-2, is where the repertoires were released. Samples came from the ongoing ImmuneRACE study (first 160 participants) plus 1,254 subjects from 6 global collaborators. A de-identified subject ID, COVID-19 status, age in years and sex were almost always included in the sample metadata. HLA class I and class II types, where available, came from metadata supplied by the sample provider rather than from assay-based typing. What the research found in general, with its limitations: The amount of clinical and demographic metadata varied by source and participant and was provided uncurated.

A word on this clone: Its cognate antigen has yet to be identified. The sample holds no much larger clone one base away, and base qualities are not on file.

TCRbeta CDR3 regions were amplified from genomic DNA using the immunoSEQ Assay, a bias-controlled multiplex PCR. From the authors' description of their analysis: Nucleated cell counts per sample were estimated from amplification of reference gene primers within the assay. To quantify the absolute abundance of each unique TCRbeta CDR3 rearrangement, sequence reads were collapsed and filtered. For each sample, productive Simpson clonality was calculated by taking the square root of Simpson's diversity index across productive rearrangements. This immuneACCESS table, as held by TCRdb, lists in-frame sequences with V and J called but not all clones. Of the missing ones, under half trace to an unresolved V gene in checked studies; the others have no known cause. That table gives V, J and clone size, and the DNA gave D and trimming. The sample table shows 200,000 to 250,000 clones, and around nine tenths are seen once. More than 10% of the sample lies in the top ten.

A second Seattle source provided samples from volunteer blood donors who had recovered from COVID-19. Whole blood was collected in K2EDTA tubes by collaborating institutions according to the institutions' own protocols. For TCRbeta analysis, collaborators shipped samples in one of three forms: frozen whole blood, isolated PBMCs, or DNA extracted from either of those sample types. The CDR3 spans 13 residues, from the cysteine through the phenylalanine. CDR3 DNA only is kept here, 39 bases in frame from base 1. Unmatched junction bases come to 6, with V trimmed by 3 bases and J by 8 bases. The rearrangement joined TRBV5-3 to TRBJ1-2, with 8 junctional bases fitting TRBD1. TRBV5-3 is identified as an open reading frame with a role that is uncertain. The material sequenced was peripheral blood. The TCR comes from a woman between 18 and 29 years old who had recovered from COVID-19. In nucleotide form, the sequence is TGTGCCAGAAGCTCAGGGGGCGCGGAGGGCTACACCTTC. This sequence encodes CARSSGGAEGYTF.